This T cell receptor (beta chain) derives from a study of regulatory T cells. General study points: Compared with controls, patient regulatory T-cell samples yielded roughly tenfold fewer unique productive reads. Skewed V and J usage and few unique V-J pairs marked patient repertoires, most in Tregs. The two patients with the most severe autoimmunity showed the strongest Treg restriction. CD3G-deficient patients' regulatory T cells showed reduced Shannon diversity versus autologous conventional CD4+ and control regulatory cells.

In regard to this clone: As yet, its antigen is unknown.

V lost 1 base, J lost 3 bases, and 5 bases stayed unmatched. The germline V gene encodes CDR1 MNHNS and CDR2 SASEGT. There are 16 residues in the CDR3. Primers: 52 TRBV forward and 13 TRBJ reverse. Profiling relied on immunoSEQ multiplex PCR, and the TCRdb table lists in-frame clones only, not all of them. The sample holds about 5,700 clones, roughly nine tenths seen once. The chain recombines TRBV6-1 with TRBJ2-2; 7 nucleotides line up with TRBD1. The clonotype comes from a person between 18 and 30 years old with CD3G deficiency. The specimen was CD4+ Tregs sorted from blood. The CDR3 is CASSEVKDRHTGELFF. In nucleotides, the CDR3 is TGTGCCAGCAGTGAAGTAAAGGACAGGCACACCGGGGAGCTGTTTTTT.